This TCR beta chain stems from a study of T-cell reconstitution after alpha-beta-depleted transplantation in children. TCRbeta library preparation incorporated unique molecular identifiers. TCRdb re-derived calls from the PCR reads in MiXCR, one entry per CDR3 protein. The sample has some 640,000 distinct CDR3 sequences, roughly 17% seen once. The V and J ends lost 5 bases and 9 bases, in that order; junction bases with no gene match: 10. The CDR3 runs 16 residues. In its sample, this clonotype was seen many times. The receptor's source is a human donor who donated a stem cell graft to a child with acute myeloid leukemia. The rearrangement uses TRBV12-3 or TRBV12-4 and TRBJ2-1; the match to TRBD2 covers 13 bases. This specimen was PBMCs from the stem cell graft donor, taken from the stem cell graft. The CDR3 DNA follows: TGTGCCAGCAGTCACCCCGGGACTAGCGGGGTGGGTGAGCAGTTCTTC. Translating it yields CASSHPGTSGVGEQFF.